This T cell receptor (beta chain) was recovered during a study of T cells in Graves' hyperthyroidism and ophthalmopathy. The V and J ends lost 7 bases and 4 bases, in that order; junction bases with no gene match: 15. CDR3 length: 16 residues. Germline V gene sequence: CDR1 LNHDA, CDR2 SQIVND (reference sequence). In the case of this clonotype: Antigen unknown.

What was amplified from RNA transcripts were TCR beta CDR3 regions. First-round RT-PCR of the TCR CDR3 relied on the HTBI primer set. TCRdb re-called the multiplex PCR reads through MiXCR, storing one row per CDR3 protein. The sample includes some 740,000 distinct CDR3 sequences, 14% of them seen just once. The diagnostic basis comprised clinical symptoms, serum thyroxine and TRAb, thyroid ultrasound and orbital computed tomography. Study-level points and caveats: Patients with ophthalmopathy were separated from those with stable hyperthyroidism by a 13 V-J model.

The sequenced sample consisted of blood. V and J are TRBV19 and TRBJ1-2, with TRBD1 matching over 7 bases. The receptor comes from a woman younger than 35 with Graves' hyperthyroidism. The DNA for the CDR3 is TGTGCCAGTAAGAAAGAAGGCACAGGGGTGGGCTATGGCTACACCTTC. Residues: CASKKEGTGVGYGYTF. Full variable domain (rest looked up from reference TRBV19 and TRBJ1-2): DGGITQSPKYLFRKEGQNVTLSCEQNLNHDAMYWYRQDPGQGLRLIYYSQIVNDFQKGDIAEGYSVSREKKESFPLTVTSAQKNPTAFYLCASKKEGTGVGYGYTFGSGTRLTVV.